This T cell receptor (beta chain) was sequenced in a study of T cells in Graves' hyperthyroidism and ophthalmopathy. Findings and caveats of the study: Blood held most thyroid clonotypes expanded above 0.001 frequency.

CDR3 length: 13 amino acids. Trimming shortened V by 1 base and J by 2 bases, and 2 bases separated the two germline ends. CDR1 is ENHRY, CDR2 SYGVKD, per germline. Authors of the study amplified TCR beta CDR3 regions from RNA transcripts. Carried out on the TCR CDR3, a first-round RT-PCR used the HTBI primer set. Each CDR3 protein is one row after TCRdb ran MiXCR on the multiplex PCR reads. The sample has 250,000 to 300,000 distinct CDR3 sequences, approximately 12% seen once. This clonotype was counted between two and nine times. Its antigen is still unknown. Patients were excluded for uncontrolled infection, other autoimmune disease, pregnancy or lactation.

The TCR comes from a woman in her 30s with Graves' hyperthyroidism that later progressed to Graves' ophthalmopathy. The sequenced sample consisted of blood. The chain couples TRBV10-3 to TRBJ2-2; D remains unclear. This CDR3 is CAISEYNTGELFF. The CDR3 bases are TGTGCCATCAGTGAGTACAACACCGGGGAGCTGTTTTTT.